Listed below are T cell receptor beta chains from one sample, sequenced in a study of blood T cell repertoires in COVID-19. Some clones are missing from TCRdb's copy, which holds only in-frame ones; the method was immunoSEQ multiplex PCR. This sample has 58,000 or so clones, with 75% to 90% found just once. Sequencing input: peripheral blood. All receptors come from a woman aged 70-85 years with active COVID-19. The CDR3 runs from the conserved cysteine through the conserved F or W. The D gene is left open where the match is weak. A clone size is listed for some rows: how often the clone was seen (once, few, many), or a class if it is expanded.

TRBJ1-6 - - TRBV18 CASSPLSGQNSPLHF TGTGCCAGCTCACCACTTTCTGGACAAAATTCACCCCTCCACTTT
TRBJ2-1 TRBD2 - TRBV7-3 CASSPGTSGNEQFF TGTGCCAGCAGCCCCGGGACTAGCGGGAATGAGCAGTTCTTC
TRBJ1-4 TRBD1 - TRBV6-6 CASNKQGREKLFF TGTGCCAGCAACAAACAGGGGCGCGAAAAACTGTTTTTT
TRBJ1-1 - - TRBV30 CALVNTEAFF TGTGCCTTAGTGAACACTGAAGCTTTCTTT
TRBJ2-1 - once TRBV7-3 CASSLRRGGNEQFF TGTGCCAGCAGCTTACGGCGAGGAGGGAACGAGCAGTTCTTC
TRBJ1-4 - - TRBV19 CATQGIRGDKLFF TGTGCCACTCAAGGGATCAGGGGAGATAAACTGTTTTTT
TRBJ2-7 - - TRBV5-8 CASSLVTEQYF TGTGCCAGCAGCTTGGTGACAGAGCAGTACTTC
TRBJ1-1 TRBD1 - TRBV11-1 CASSPGTGTMNTEAFF TGTGCCAGCAGCCCCGGGACAGGGACTATGAACACTGAAGCTTTCTTT
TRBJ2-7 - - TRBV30 CAWSGLDRGVEQYF TGTGCCTGGAGTGGGTTGGACAGAGGAGTCGAGCAGTACTTC
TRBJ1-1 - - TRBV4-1 CASAAAKGRNTEAFF TGCGCCAGCGCCGCAGCCAAGGGGCGGAACACTGAAGCTTTCTTT
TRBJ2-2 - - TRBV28 CASREGTGELFF TGTGCCAGCAGGGAGGGCACCGGGGAGCTGTTTTTT
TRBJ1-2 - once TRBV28 CASSSGEYKGYTF TGTGCCAGCAGTTCGGGAGAATACAAAGGCTACACCTTC
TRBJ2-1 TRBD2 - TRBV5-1 CASSLDEVGWASGGIYNEQFF TGCGCCAGCAGCTTGGACGAAGTAGGTTGGGCAAGCGGGGGGATTTACAATGAGCAGTTCTTC
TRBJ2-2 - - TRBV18 CASSPGPFTGELFF TGTGCCAGCTCACCAGGCCCTTTCACCGGGGAGCTGTTTTTT
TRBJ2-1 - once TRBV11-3 CASSLSRYNEQFF TGTGCCAGCAGCTTAAGTCGGTATAATGAGCAGTTCTTC
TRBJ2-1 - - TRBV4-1 CASSQDPSSNYNEQFF TGCGCCAGCAGCCAAGATCCTAGCTCCAACTACAATGAGCAGTTCTTC
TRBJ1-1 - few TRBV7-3 CASSTQAGTEAFF TGTGCCAGCAGCACCCAAGCTGGCACTGAAGCTTTCTTT
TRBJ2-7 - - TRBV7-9 CASSTSGYEQYF TGTGCCAGCAGCACCAGCGGCTACGAGCAGTACTTC
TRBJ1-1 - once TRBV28 CASSARGLGRTEAFF TGTGCCAGCAGTGCCCGCGGGTTGGGGAGGACTGAAGCTTTCTTT
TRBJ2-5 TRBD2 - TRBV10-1 CASSDRGGVETQYF TGCGCCAGCAGCGACCGGGGGGGAGTGGAGACCCAGTACTTC
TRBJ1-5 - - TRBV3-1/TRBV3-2 CASSQDGQTAQHF TGTGCCAGCAGCCAAGATGGGCAGACGGCCCAGCATTTT
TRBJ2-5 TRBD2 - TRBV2 CASSEEVAGGVETQYF TGTGCCAGCAGTGAAGAGGTAGCGGGAGGTGTGGAGACCCAGTACTTC
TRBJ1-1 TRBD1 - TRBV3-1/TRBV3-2 CASSQGLGQGRTEAFF TGTGCCAGCAGCCAAGGGTTAGGACAGGGGAGGACTGAAGCTTTCTTT
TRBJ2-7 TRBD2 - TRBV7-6 CASSRGVAEYEQYF TGTGCCAGCAGCCGGGGGGTAGCGGAATACGAGCAGTACTTC
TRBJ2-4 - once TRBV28 CASSFSTPLTARIQYF TGTGCCAGCAGTTTCTCGACTCCCCTGACAGCGCGGATTCAGTACTTC